A selection of T cell receptor beta chains follows, all from one sample in a study of T cell responses to AZD1222 COVID-19 vaccine. Clones were sequenced by immunoSEQ multiplex PCR, and TCRdb holds only the in-frame ones, with some missing. The sample lists about 130,000 clones; about 91% were seen once. Sequencing used peripheral blood, obtained 28 days after the second AZD1222 dose. The receptors were sampled from an adult who received the AZD1222 COVID-19 vaccine. CDR3s include the opening cysteine and the closing phenylalanine or tryptophan. The order of the fields is D gene, V gene, clone size, J gene, CDR3 DNA, CDR3 protein. A D gene is named only where the DNA matches it firmly. A clone size is listed for some rows: how often the clone was seen (once, few, many), or a class if it is expanded.

D gene: TRBD1; V gene: TRBV7-2; clone size: NA; J gene: TRBJ1-2; CDR3 DNA: TGTGCCAGCAGCACAGACCTTGGGACAGGATGGGGCTACACCTTC; CDR3 protein: CASSTDLGTGWGYTF
D gene: NA; V gene: TRBV5-5; clone size: NA; J gene: TRBJ2-1; CDR3 DNA: TGTGCCAGCAGCGCGGGGAGAGGGTACAATGAGCAGTTCTTC; CDR3 protein: CASSAGRGYNEQFF
D gene: NA; V gene: TRBV12-3/TRBV12-4; clone size: NA; J gene: TRBJ1-1; CDR3 DNA: TGTGCCAGCAGGGATCAGGTGGGGACTGAAGCTTTCTTT; CDR3 protein: CASRDQVGTEAFF
D gene: NA; V gene: TRBV18; clone size: NA; J gene: TRBJ1-1; CDR3 DNA: TGTGCCAGCTCACCACCGGGTCGGGGAGTGAACACTGAAGCTTTCTTT; CDR3 protein: CASSPPGRGVNTEAFF
D gene: NA; V gene: TRBV15; clone size: once; J gene: TRBJ1-3; CDR3 DNA: TGTGCCACCAGCAGAGATGCAGTCTCTGGAAACACCATATATTTT; CDR3 protein: CATSRDAVSGNTIYF
D gene: TRBD2; V gene: TRBV2; clone size: NA; J gene: TRBJ2-2; CDR3 DNA: TGTGCCACTCTATCGATCGCGGGGGGGCCCGGGGAGCTGTTTTTT; CDR3 protein: CATLSIAGGPGELFF
D gene: TRBD2; V gene: TRBV5-1; clone size: NA; J gene: TRBJ2-3; CDR3 DNA: TGCGCCAGCAGCTTGGGCGGCGGGGGGATCACAGATACGCAGTATTTT; CDR3 protein: CASSLGGGGITDTQYF
D gene: NA; V gene: TRBV7-9; clone size: NA; J gene: TRBJ1-1; CDR3 DNA: TGTGCCAGCAGCTTAGGGCGCAGATCCAAAGTGGCAAGCGCTGAAGCTTTCTTT; CDR3 protein: CASSLGRRSKVASAEAFF
D gene: TRBD1; V gene: TRBV2; clone size: NA; J gene: TRBJ1-2; CDR3 DNA: TGTGCCAGCAGCGGACAGGGGGCAAACTATGGCTACACCTTC; CDR3 protein: CASSGQGANYGYTF
D gene: NA; V gene: TRBV12-3/TRBV12-4; clone size: few; J gene: TRBJ2-1; CDR3 DNA: TGTGCCAGCAGTCTTGACCCCTACAATGAGCAGTTCTTC; CDR3 protein: CASSLDPYNEQFF
D gene: NA; V gene: TRBV2; clone size: NA; J gene: TRBJ1-5; CDR3 DNA: TGTGCCAGCAGTGGGGGGGCTAGTCAGCCCCAGCATTTT; CDR3 protein: CASSGGASQPQHF
D gene: NA; V gene: TRBV5-5; clone size: NA; J gene: TRBJ1-5; CDR3 DNA: TGTGCCAGCAGCTTGTCTCTACAGGCCAATCAGCCCCAGCATTTT; CDR3 protein: CASSLSLQANQPQHF
D gene: NA; V gene: TRBV7-8; clone size: NA; J gene: TRBJ1-5; CDR3 DNA: TGTGCCAGCAGCTTAAAGGTCGGTGCGAGCAATCAGCCCCAGCATTTT; CDR3 protein: CASSLKVGASNQPQHF
D gene: TRBD2; V gene: TRBV6-2/TRBV6-3; clone size: NA; J gene: TRBJ2-5; CDR3 DNA: TGTGCCAGCAGTCTCGGGACTAGCGGGAGTAAGACCCAGTACTTC; CDR3 protein: CASSLGTSGSKTQYF
D gene: NA; V gene: TRBV28; clone size: NA; J gene: TRBJ2-1; CDR3 DNA: TGTGCCAGCAGTTTATCATCTACAGCAACTTACTACAATGAGCAGTTCTTC; CDR3 protein: CASSLSSTATYYNEQFF